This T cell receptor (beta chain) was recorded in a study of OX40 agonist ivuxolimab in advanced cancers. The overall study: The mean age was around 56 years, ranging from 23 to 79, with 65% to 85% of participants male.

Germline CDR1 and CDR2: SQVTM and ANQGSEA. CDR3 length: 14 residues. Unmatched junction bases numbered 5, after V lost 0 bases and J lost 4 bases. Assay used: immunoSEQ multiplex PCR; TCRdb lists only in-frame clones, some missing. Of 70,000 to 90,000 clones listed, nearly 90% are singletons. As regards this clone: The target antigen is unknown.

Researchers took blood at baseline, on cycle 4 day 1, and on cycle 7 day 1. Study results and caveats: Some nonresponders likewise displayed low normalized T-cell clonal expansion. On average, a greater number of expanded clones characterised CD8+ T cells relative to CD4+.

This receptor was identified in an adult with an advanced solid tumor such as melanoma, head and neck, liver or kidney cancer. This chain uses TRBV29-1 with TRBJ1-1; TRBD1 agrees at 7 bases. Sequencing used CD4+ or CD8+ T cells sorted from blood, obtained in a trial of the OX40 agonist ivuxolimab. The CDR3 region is CSVEDRQGATEAFF. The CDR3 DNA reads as TGCAGCGTTGAAGATCGACAGGGCGCCACTGAAGCTTTCTTT.